This TCR beta chain was recovered during a study of OX40 agonist ivuxolimab in advanced cancers. About the full investigation: Ivuxolimab was a fully human IgG2 agonistic monoclonal antibody targeting the costimulatory receptor OX40 (CD134). Intravenous ivuxolimab was administered to patients every 2 weeks at six dose levels: 0.01, 0.1, 0.3, 1.5, 3 and 10 mg/kg. The paper covers the monotherapy dose-escalation part of the phase I ivuxolimab trial, which included N of about 50 patients. Prior anti-PD-1, anti-PD-L1 or anti-CTLA-4 therapy was permitted, and checkpoint inhibitors had been received by about 36% of dose-escalation patients. Three dose-escalation patients achieved partial responses, one with hepatocellular carcinoma and two with cutaneous melanoma. Among the roughly 52 dose-escalation patients, about 20 had hepatocellular carcinoma, 15 or so melanoma, 9 renal cell carcinoma and 9 head and neck cancer. Peripheral TCRbeta sequencing aimed to test whether ivuxolimab altered TCR sequence diversity and caused clonal T-cell expansion. A male proportion of around 81% and a mean age of about 60 years, ranging from about 23 to 90, were recorded for the dose-escalation cohort.

The germline V gene supplies CDR1 SGHDT and CDR2 YYEEEE. V trim: 4 bases; J trim: 3 bases; unmatched bases: 4. The CDR3 spans 14 residues, from the cysteine through the phenylalanine. The read is trimmed to its CDR3 DNA, 42 bases read in frame from base 1. Genomic DNA was isolated from the sorted cells so that the TCRbeta CDR3 region could be sequenced. The immunoSEQ Assay was used for sequencing of TCRbeta CDR3 regions. This immuneACCESS table, as held by TCRdb, lists in-frame sequences with V and J called but not all clones. Of the missing ones, under half trace to an unresolved V gene in checked studies; the others have no known cause. The sample profile shows roughly 80,000 clones; roughly 87% of them were found once. The ten most abundant clones make up less than 8% of the sample. Paper-wide results and their limitations: Which antigens the clonally expanded peripheral T cells were specific for was not determined. Low levels of normalized T-cell clonal expansion were also seen in some nonresponding patients. After ivuxolimab, more expanded clones were found on average in CD8+ T cells than in CD4+ T cells. At doses of 0.1 to 3.0 mg/kg, clonal expansion of both CD4+ and CD8+ blood T cells was observed from baseline to week 6. In the 0.1-3.0 mg/kg groups, partial responders were among the patients with the lowest normalized peripheral clonal expansion, particularly in CD8+ T cells.

Note on this clone: Its cognate antigen has yet to be identified. No base quality information exists; no much larger clone differs at one position.

Patients with autoimmune disease history or receiving systemic immunosuppression were excluded from the trial. In every dose cohort, peripheral blood was drawn for TCR sequencing at baseline, cycle 4 day 1, and cycle 7 day 1. Samples were obtained from an open-label, multicenter, first-in-human phase I dose-escalation trial of ivuxolimab. Adults with locally advanced or metastatic melanoma, renal cell, hepatocellular, or head and neck squamous cell carcinoma were enrolled in the trial. Before TCR sequencing, CD4+ and CD8+ T cells were separately sorted from peripheral blood. The sequencing used CD4+ or CD8+ T cells sorted from blood, collected in a trial of the OX40 agonist ivuxolimab. The receptor was derived from an adult with an advanced solid tumor such as melanoma, head and neck, liver or kidney cancer. This chain joins TRBV5-6 to TRBJ1-5, and 7 junctional nucleotides match TRBD1. The CDR3 region reads CASSKGQVNQPQHF. The bases are TGTGCCAGCAGCAAAGGACAGGTCAATCAGCCCCAGCATTTT.